Each of the 5 T cell receptor beta chains below was sequenced from the same sample in a study of blood T cells in healthy people across ages. The second PCR ran roughly 7 to 11 cycles with a sample-barcoded 5' primer and J-beta primers. TCRdb passed the 5' RACE reads through MiXCR, listing each CDR3 protein once. Among approximately 800,000 distinct CDR3 sequences listed, around a quarter were seen once. The sample was also linked to a second study, of T cells of mothers and their children.

Input material: blood. Source of these receptors: a boy aged 5-17 years in good health.

The chain is built from TRBV2 and TRBJ1-2, with 7 bases identical to TRBD1. CDR1 is SNHLY and CDR2 is FYNNEI in the germline V gene. The CDR3 has 13 residues. Trimming cost V 7 bases and J 8 bases; bases outside gene matches: 10. For the CDR3, the DNA is TGTGCCAGCAAAGGGGGCGGGTATTTGGGCTACACCTTC. Its protein product is CASKGGGYLGYTF.

V gene TRBV5-1 combines with J gene TRBJ2-1, with a weak D call TRBD2 (6 bases). Germline-derived CDR1 and CDR2 are SGHRS and YFSETQ. The V and J ends lost 7 bases and 10 bases respectively, with 12 bases between them. This CDR3 spans 11 amino acids. DNA for the CDR3: TGCGCCAGCCGCCGGGGGAAGGAGCAGTTCTTC. It translates to CASRRGKEQFF.

The chain recombines TRBV20-1 with TRBJ1-3; 8 bases align to TRBD1. The V gene's germline CDR1 is DFQATT and CDR2 SNEGSKA (reference sequence). This CDR3 region has 15 residues. V lost 1 base and J lost 9; bases outside the gene matches: 11. The CDR3 DNA reads as TGCAGTGCTAGAGGATGGACAGGGCGGGAAAGCACCATATATTTT. As protein: CSARGWTGRESTIYF.

This chain joins TRBV29-1 and TRBJ1-4, with D unresolved. Per the germline V gene, CDR1 is SQVTM and CDR2 is ANQGSEA. V was clipped by 5 bases and J by 5 bases, with 12 bases between them. The length of the CDR3 is 13 residues. CDR3 in DNA: TGCAGCGTTCGAGGGAAGGCGAATGAAAAACTGTTTTTT. Translated: CSVRGKANEKLFF. Full variable domain (rest looked up from reference TRBV29-1 and TRBJ1-4): SAVISQKPSRDICQRGTSLTIQCQVDSQVTMMFWYRQQPGQSLTLIATANQGSEATYESGFVIDKFPISRPNLTFSTLTVSNMSPEDSSIYLCSVRGKANEKLFFGSGTQLSVL.

The V and J genes are TRBV20-1 and TRBJ2-7; D is unclear. Deletions cut 0 bases from V and 3 bases from J, with 9 bases between. Germline V lookup: CDR1 DFQATT, CDR2 SNEGSKA (reference sequence). The CDR3 has 13 residues. This CDR3 reads CSARDRSNYEQYF. The CDR3 bases are TGCAGTGCTAGAGATCGATCGAACTACGAGCAGTACTTC.